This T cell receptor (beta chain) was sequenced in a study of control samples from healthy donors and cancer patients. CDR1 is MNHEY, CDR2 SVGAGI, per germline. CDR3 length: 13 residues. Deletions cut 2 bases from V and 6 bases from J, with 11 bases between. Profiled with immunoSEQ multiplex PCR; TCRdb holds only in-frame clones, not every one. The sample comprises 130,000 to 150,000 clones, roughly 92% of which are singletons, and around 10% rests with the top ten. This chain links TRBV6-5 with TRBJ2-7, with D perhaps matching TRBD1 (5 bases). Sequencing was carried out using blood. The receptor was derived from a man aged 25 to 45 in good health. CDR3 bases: TGTGCCAGCAGTTACGCCATAGGGGCCGAGCAGTACTTC. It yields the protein CASSYAIGAEQYF.